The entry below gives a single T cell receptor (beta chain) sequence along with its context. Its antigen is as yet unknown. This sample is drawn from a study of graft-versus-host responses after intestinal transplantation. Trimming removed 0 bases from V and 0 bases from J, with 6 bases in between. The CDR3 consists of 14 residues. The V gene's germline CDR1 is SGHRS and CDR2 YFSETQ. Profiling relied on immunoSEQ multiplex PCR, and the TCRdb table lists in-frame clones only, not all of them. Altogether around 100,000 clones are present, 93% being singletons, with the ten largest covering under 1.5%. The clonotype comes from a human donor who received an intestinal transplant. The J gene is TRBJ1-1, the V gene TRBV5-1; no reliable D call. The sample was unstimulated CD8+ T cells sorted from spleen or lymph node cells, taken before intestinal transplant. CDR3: CASSLDVLNTEAFF. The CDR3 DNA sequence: TGCGCCAGCAGCTTGGACGTACTGAACACTGAAGCTTTCTTT.